These 29 T cell receptor beta chains originate from one sample sequenced in a study of early T cells in non-severe SARS-CoV-2 infection. TCRdb itself ran the 5' RACE reads through MiXCR, one entry per CDR3 protein. Of some 50,000 distinct CDR3 sequences listed, about 5.2% are singletons. Here the sequenced sample was whole blood, taken at baseline. Receptors were obtained from an adult who was a healthcare worker with PCR-confirmed SARS-CoV-2 infection or an uninfected control (not recorded which).

The table lists this clonotype with many counts. This chain joins TRBV18 and TRBJ2-1, with 8 positions matching TRBD2. From germline, CDR1 is KGHSH and CDR2 LQKENI. The CDR3 sequence is 15 residues long. Unmatched junction bases numbered 7, after V lost 6 bases and J lost 3 bases. The CDR3 region is CASSSGLESYNEQFF. The CDR3 DNA reads as TGTGCCAGCTCCTCGGGACTAGAGAGCTACAATGAGCAGTTCTTC.

This clonotype was seen repeatedly, ten times or more. This sequence joins TRBV20-1 and TRBJ2-7; D perhaps matches TRBD2 (5 bases). Germline CDR1 DFQATT, CDR2 SNEGSKA (reference sequence). CDR3 length: 14 amino acids. V was shortened by 2 bases and J by 5 bases, with 16 bases between the two germline ends. This chain's CDR3 is CSARSVVAIDEQYF. The CDR3 region has the DNA TGCAGTGCTAGATCGGTGGTAGCGATAGACGAGCAGTACTTC.

This clonotype was seen repeatedly, ten times or more. The gene calls are TRBV7-9 and TRBJ2-1; 13 positions match TRBD2. Germline CDR1 and CDR2: SEHNR and FQNEAQ (reference sequence). There are 15 residues in the CDR3. Trimming removed 5 bases from V and 6 bases from J; junction bases left unmatched: 4. The CDR3 loop reads CASSGGLAGANEQFF. The CDR3 coding sequence is TGTGCCAGCAGCGGAGGACTAGCGGGAGCCAATGAGCAGTTCTTC.

The V gene is TRBV3-1, the J gene TRBJ2-2; TRBD1 aligns across 9 bases. CDR3 length: 15 residues. Germline V lookup: CDR1 LGHDT, CDR2 YNNKEL (reference sequence). The V segment lost 8 bases and the J segment 4 bases; nucleotides outside the gene matches: 8. CDR3 sequence (DNA): TGTGCCAGCGGACACAGGGGGCAGAGCACCGGGGAGCTGTTTTTT. This sequence encodes CASGHRGQSTGELFF.

The J gene is TRBJ2-3, the V gene TRBV7-8; perhaps TRBD2 as D (5 bases). The CDR3 extends over 14 amino acids. With 1 base removed from V and 4 bases from J, the gap between germline ends came to 9 bases. Germline-derived CDR1 and CDR2 are SGHVS and FQNEAQ. This CDR3 reads CASSLDSGADTQYF. As DNA, the CDR3 is TGTGCCAGCAGCTTAGACTCCGGGGCAGATACGCAGTATTTT.

This clonotype has ten or more counts. The V call is TRBV20-1, the J call TRBJ2-4; maybe TRBD1 (5 bases). The V gene's germline CDR1 is DFQATT and CDR2 SNEGSKA (reference sequence). CDR3 length: 13 amino acids. The V end lost 5 bases, the J end lost 5 bases, and 13 bases lay between the germline ends. For the CDR3, the DNA is TGCAGTGCTGCCCGACAGAACCAAAACATTCAGTACTTC. Protein: CSAARQNQNIQYF.

In this sample, this clonotype turned up many times. The rearrangement joins TRBV21-1 to TRBJ2-7; the table's D call, TRBD2, has no DNA check behind it. TRBV21-1 is noted as a pseudogene. The CDR3 runs to 17 residues. The chain's CDR3 is CASSKASLAGVLYEQYF. Written as DNA, the CDR3 is TGTGCCAGCAGCAAAGCGTCCCTAGCGGGAGTACTCTACGAGCAGTACTTC.

In its sample, this clonotype was seen many times. The chain combines TRBV30 with TRBJ2-1; D is ambiguous. The V gene lost 0 bases and the J gene lost 7 bases, with 16 bases spanning the gap. Germline CDR1 and CDR2: GTSNPN and SVGIG (reference sequence). This CDR3 comprises 15 residues. Written as DNA, the CDR3 is TGTGCCTGGAGTGTAGGATCGGCGCTCGGTAATGAGCAGTTCTTC. This translates into CAWSVGSALGNEQFF.

This clonotype showed up many times. This chain uses TRBV5-1 with TRBJ1-5; TRBD1 agrees at 8 bases. J lost 6 bases, V lost 0 bases, and 5 bases had no gene match. This CDR3 spans 15 amino acids. The germline V gene has CDR1 SGHRS and CDR2 YFSETQ. CDR3 sequence reads: CASSLGTGRVQPQHF. The CDR3 region has the DNA TGCGCCAGCAGCTTGGGGACAGGGAGGGTTCAGCCCCAGCATTTT.

This clonotype showed up just a few times. V and J are TRBV27 and TRBJ2-1, with D possibly TRBD1 on 5 matching bases. V was trimmed by 6 bases and J by 9 bases, leaving 12 bases between them. The CDR3 extends over 12 amino acids. Germline loops: CDR1 MNHEY, CDR2 SMNVEV (reference sequence). The CDR3 DNA is TGTGCCAGCAGCATTAGAAGGGGTGAGCAGTTCTTC. Translating gives CASSIRRGEQFF.

This clonotype was counted at least ten times. V usage is TRBV20-1 and J usage is TRBJ2-5; D possibly matches TRBD1 or TRBD2 (5 bases each). The CDR3 totals 12 residues. The germline gives CDR1 DFQATT, CDR2 SNEGSKA (reference sequence). The CDR3 coding sequence is TGCGGGAAACTAGGGGTACAAGAGACCCAGTACTTC. This gives the protein CGKLGVQETQYF.

This clonotype was counted at least ten times. The rearrangement joins TRBV19 to TRBJ2-2; no clear D gene. The CDR3 has 16 amino acids. With 3 bases removed from V and 4 bases from J, the gap between germline ends came to 15 bases. CDR1 is LNHDA, CDR2 SQIVND, per germline (reference sequence). CDR3 DNA sequence: TGTGCCAGTAGTATCGGGTCCCCTACGGGCACCGGGGAGCTGTTTTTT. The encoded protein is CASSIGSPTGTGELFF.

This clonotype was counted many times. This rearrangement joins TRBV12-3 or TRBV12-4 to TRBJ2-7, with 10 positions matching TRBD2. The CDR3 contains 15 residues. Germline trimming cut 5 bases from V and 1 base from J; bases unmatched to any gene: 5. Here the CDR3 reads CASSLGLAASYEQYF. In DNA, the CDR3 is TGTGCCAGCAGTCTCGGACTAGCGGCATCCTACGAGCAGTACTTC.

This clonotype was seen ten or more times. The rearrangement joins TRBV7-9 to TRBJ2-2; D unresolved. The CDR3 has 15 residues. V was trimmed by 0 bases and J by 5 bases, leaving 10 bases between them. CDR1 is SEHNR, CDR2 FQNEAQ, per germline (reference sequence). The CDR3 coding sequence is TGTGCCAGCAGCTTAGCGTTTGGGGAAACCGGGGAGCTGTTTTTT. The encoded protein is CASSLAFGETGELFF.

This clonotype occurred many times. The chain joins TRBV18 to TRBJ1-1, with D uncertain. The CDR3 has 15 amino acids. Per germline, CDR1 KGHSH and CDR2 LQKENI. Trimming shortened V by 1 base and J by 0 bases, and 9 bases separated the two germline ends. CDR3: CASSPLLSLNTEAFF. CDR3 coding DNA: TGTGCCAGCTCACCACTTCTAAGTCTGAACACTGAAGCTTTCTTT.

This clonotype was observed many times. Since a much larger clone is just one base distant, this may be a read error. This chain joins TRBV6-4 and TRBJ2-3; 12 nucleotides align to TRBD2. Germline V lookup: CDR1 MRHNA, CDR2 SNTAGT. CDR3 length: 15 amino acids. CDR3 nucleotides: TGTGCCAACAGTGGGACTAGCGGGAGCACAGATACGCAGTATTTT. Protein: CANSGTSGSTDTQYF.

This clonotype was detected ten times or more. This sequence joins TRBV11-2 and TRBJ2-2; 7 nucleotides line up with TRBD2. CDR1 and CDR2 from the germline V gene are SGHAT and FQNNGV. The trim removed 4 bases at V and 0 bases at J, leaving 8 bases unmatched. The CDR3 spans 17 residues. The CDR3 protein is CASSWGTTFANTGELFF. The DNA for the CDR3 is TGTGCCAGCAGCTGGGGGACTACCTTCGCGAACACCGGGGAGCTGTTTTTT.

V usage is TRBV11-2 and J usage is TRBJ1-6; D is uncertain. V was shortened by 2 bases and J by 6 bases, with 11 bases between the two germline ends. This CDR3 comprises 15 residues. The germline gives CDR1 SGHAT, CDR2 FQNNGV. CDR3 in DNA: TGTGCCAGCAGCTTAACTCACAACCTTAATTCACCCCTCCACTTT. It translates to CASSLTHNLNSPLHF.

The sample holds a few counts of this clonotype. This chain connects TRBV2 to TRBJ2-5, with D tentatively TRBD1 (7 bases). Germline values: CDR1 SNHLY, CDR2 FYNNEI. V lost 5 bases to trimming and J lost 2 bases, with 12 bases between them. The CDR3 totals 14 residues. CDR3 in DNA: TGTGCCAGCAGTTGGGGGGACAGACAAGAGACCCAGTACTTC. It yields the protein CASSWGDRQETQYF. Using reference TRBV2 and TRBJ2-5 for the parts outside the CDR3, the full variable domain is EPEVTQTPSHQVTQMGQEVILRCVPISNHLYFYWYRQILGQKVEFLVSFYNNEISEKSEIFDDQFSVERPDGSNFTLKIRSTKLEDSAMYFCASSWGDRQETQYFGPGTRLLVL.

The table lists this clonotype with a few counts. This chain links TRBV3-1 with TRBJ2-1; a weak D match, TRBD1 (5 bases). CDR3 length equals 13 residues. Germline V gene sequence: CDR1 LGHDT, CDR2 YNNKEL (reference sequence). The V end was cut by 1 base, the J end by 12 bases, with 13 bases between. The CDR3 DNA is TGTGCCAGCAGCCAAGCTCCCCAGGGTCCGCAGTTCTTC. Amino acid sequence: CASSQAPQGPQFF.

This clonotype was recorded at least ten times. The chain combines TRBV29-1 with TRBJ2-3; D remains ambiguous. The germline V gene has CDR1 SQVTM and CDR2 ANQGSEA. Trimming removed 3 bases from V and 0 bases from J, with 13 bases in between. The CDR3 runs to 15 residues. DNA for the CDR3: TGCAGCGTTGAGTATGGCTTCGGGAGCACAGATACGCAGTATTTT. This gives the protein CSVEYGFGSTDTQYF.

The sample holds many counts of this clonotype. The J gene is TRBJ2-3, the V gene TRBV5-1, with 15 bases fitting TRBD2. Germline V gene lookup returns CDR1 SGHRS and CDR2 YFSETQ. With 4 bases clipped from V and 4 bases from J, the junction kept 13 bases outside the gene matches. The CDR3 runs to 19 residues. The CDR3: CASSIGLAGGPGVADTQYF. The CDR3 DNA reads TGCGCCAGCAGCATAGGACTAGCGGGAGGGCCGGGGGTGGCAGATACGCAGTATTTT. Based on the CDR3 plus reference TRBV5-1 and TRBJ2-3, the full variable domain is KAGVTQTPRYLIKTRGQQVTLSCSPISGHRSVSWYQQTPGQGLQFLFEYFSETQRNKGNFPGRFSGRQFSNSRSEMNVSTLELGDSALYLCASSIGLAGGPGVADTQYFGPGTRLTVL.

This clonotype was seen repeatedly, ten times or more. The chain links TRBV6-4 to TRBJ2-1; possibly TRBD2 for D (5 bases). V lost 4 bases, J lost 0 bases, and 10 bases lay in between. Germline CDR1 reads MRHNA; CDR2 reads SNTAGT. The length of the CDR3 is 15 residues. Here the CDR3 reads CASSVSESSYNEQFF. In nucleotides, the CDR3 is TGTGCCAGCAGTGTTAGCGAGAGCTCCTACAATGAGCAGTTCTTC.

This clonotype came up many times. This chain joins TRBV11-2 and TRBJ2-1; 7 bases fit TRBD1. The CDR3 runs to 17 residues. Germline V gene lookup returns CDR1 SGHAT and CDR2 FQNNGV. Trimming at V came to 4 bases and at J to 7 bases, leaving 16 bases not matched to a gene. CDR3 protein: CASSSTSPDRAVNEQFF. Here the CDR3 DNA reads TGTGCCAGCAGCTCGACTTCCCCCGACAGGGCGGTAAATGAGCAGTTCTTC.

The table lists this clonotype with a few counts. CDR3 protein: CASSFVTSGYNEQFF. DNA of the CDR3: TGTGCCAGCAGCTTCGTGACTAGCGGTTACAATGAGCAGTTCTTC. The genes are TRBV7-3 and TRBJ2-1; 9 bases match TRBD2. CDR1 and CDR2 (germline): SGHTA, FQGTGA. V trimming: 3 bases; J trimming: 4 bases; junction bases outside the gene matches: 4. The CDR3 covers 15 residues.

V and J are TRBV12-3 or TRBV12-4 and TRBJ2-5; D is unclear. The CDR3 extends over 13 amino acids. CDR3 DNA: TGTGTCACCTCCCGTTTCGGAGTGGAGACCCAGTACTTC. Translated, it gives CVTSRFGVETQYF.

This clonotype was picked up many times. This sequence joins TRBV11-2 and TRBJ1-5; weak D call: TRBD1 (5 bases). The CDR3 loop spans 16 amino acids. Germline V gene data show CDR1 as SGHAT and CDR2 as FQNNGV. Deletions cut 1 base from V and 0 bases from J, with 10 bases between. The CDR3 DNA follows: TGTGCCAGCAGCTTAGGACAGCCACATAGCAATCAGCCCCAGCATTTT. Encoded protein: CASSLGQPHSNQPQHF.

At least ten counts were recorded for this clonotype. This chain connects TRBV12-3 or TRBV12-4 to TRBJ2-5; no clear D. The CDR3 covers 14 residues. Trimming took 4 bases from V and 5 from J, leaving 14 bases between them. The CDR3 reads CASSSLISAETQYF. CDR3 DNA sequence: TGTGCCAGCAGTTCCCTCATATCCGCGGAGACCCAGTACTTC.

This clonotype was counted at least ten times. The CDR3 reads CASSGRENSPLHF. CDR3 nucleotide sequence: TGTGCCAGCAGTGGGAGGGAGAATTCACCCCTCCACTTT. V gene TRBV6-1 combines with J gene TRBJ1-6; D not resolved. The V gene's germline CDR1 is MNHNS and CDR2 SASEGT. Trimming stripped 4 bases from V and 7 bases from J, with 8 bases between. The CDR3 has 13 residues.